Presented here are 12 T cell receptor beta chains from one specimen sequenced in a study of identical twins. TCRdb processed the 5' RACE reads anew with MiXCR; each CDR3 protein has one entry. The sample contains 640,000 or so distinct CDR3 sequences, roughly 6% of which appear only once. What was sequenced was naive T cells sorted from blood. These receptors all come from a young man in good health.

This clonotype was observed at least ten times. The genes are TRBV9 and TRBJ1-6, with TRBD1 matching over 8 bases. The CDR3 runs to 15 residues. The germline gives CDR1 SGDLS, CDR2 YYNGEE. V was clipped by 3 bases and J by 3 bases; unmatched bases: 2. CDR3 amino acids: CASSEGTGYNSPLHF. CDR3 coding DNA: TGTGCCAGCAGCGAGGGGACAGGCTATAATTCACCCCTCCACTTT.

Ten or more counts support this clonotype. The gene calls are TRBV12-3 or TRBV12-4 and TRBJ2-1; 12 positions agree with TRBD2. The CDR3 has 17 residues. After removal of 6 bases from V and 1 base from J, the junction contained 7 bases not matched to a gene. The CDR3 loop reads CASSAGLAGKSYNEQFF. In nucleotides, the CDR3 is TGTGCCAGCAGCGCCGGACTAGCGGGAAAGTCCTACAATGAGCAGTTCTTC.

At least ten counts were recorded for this clonotype. The rearrangement links TRBV12-3 or TRBV12-4 to TRBJ2-2, with 9 bases identical to TRBD2. The CDR3 runs 16 residues. The V and J ends lost 3 bases and 9 bases, in that order; junction bases with no gene match: 11. In DNA, the CDR3 is TGTGCCAGCAGTTTCATTAGCGGGAGTGGGTTCCGGGAGCTGTTTTTT. This gives the protein CASSFISGSGFRELFF.

This clonotype has more than one count but fewer than ten. V usage is TRBV7-2 and J usage is TRBJ1-5; no clear D. The CDR3 spans 15 residues. Germline V lookup: CDR1 SGHTA, CDR2 FQGNSA. The V and J ends lost 5 bases and 1 base respectively, with 12 bases between them. CDR3 amino acids: CASSLGPASNQPQHF. The CDR3 bases are TGTGCCAGCAGCCTTGGACCGGCAAGCAATCAGCCCCAGCATTTT.

This clonotype was detected ten times or more. The chain links TRBV11-2 to TRBJ2-7, with D maybe TRBD2 (5 bases). V lost 2 bases to trimming and J lost 7 bases, with 18 bases between them. The CDR3 length is 15 residues. Germline V gene data show CDR1 as SGHAT and CDR2 as FQNNGV. The CDR3 spells CASSLLAGGQFEQYV. Here the CDR3 DNA reads TGTGCCAGCAGCTTACTTGCGGGTGGTCAATTTGAGCAGTACGTC.

The J gene is TRBJ2-1, the V gene TRBV7-2, with D tentatively TRBD1 or TRBD2 (5 bases each). The germline gives CDR1 SGHTA, CDR2 FQGNSA. This CDR3 has 17 amino acids. V lost 3 bases and J 1 base, leaving 16 bases between the germline ends. The DNA of the CDR3 is TGTGCCAGCAGCTTCCAATCGGCGAGGGGATCCTACAATGAGCAGTTCTTC. Amino acids: CASSFQSARGSYNEQFF.

This clonotype has just a few counts. The V and J genes are TRBV15 and TRBJ2-1; 8 nucleotides match TRBD2. V gave up 5 bases and J gave up 5 bases; unmatched junction bases: 23. CDR3 size: 20 residues. Germline V gene sequence: CDR1 LNHNV, CDR2 YYDKDF (reference sequence). CDR3 sequence reads: CATSWGYSGTRGTPNNEQFF. CDR3 in DNA: TGTGCCACCAGCTGGGGATATTCCGGGACTAGGGGCACCCCAAACAATGAGCAGTTCTTC.

The sample holds many counts of this clonotype. The chain has TRBV15 and TRBJ2-7; 10 bases line up with TRBD1. The V segment lost 3 bases and the J segment 6 bases; nucleotides outside the gene matches: 5. Germline-derived CDR1 and CDR2 are LNHNV and YYDKDF (reference sequence). The length of the CDR3 is 14 residues. The CDR3 loop reads CATSRDDRGREQYV. In DNA, the CDR3 is TGTGCCACCAGCAGGGATGACAGGGGGCGCGAGCAGTACGTC.

This clonotype has only a few counts. The rearrangement joins TRBV28 to TRBJ2-1; the match to TRBD2 covers 10 bases. CDR1 MDHEN and CDR2 SYDVKM come from the germline V gene. The CDR3 loop spans 20 amino acids. J gave up 5 bases and V 5 bases, and 21 bases lay outside the gene matches. CDR3 sequence (DNA): TGTGCCAGCAGTCCCCCGACAGGGAGATGGGCTAGCGGGAGCGACAATGAGCAGTTCTTC. This translates into CASSPPTGRWASGSDNEQFF.

This clonotype was counted ten times or more. The chain couples TRBV29-1 to TRBJ2-3; maybe TRBD2 (5 bases). V gave up 6 bases and J gave up 15 bases, with 19 bases separating them. This CDR3 region has 11 residues. Germline lookup yields CDR1 SQVTM and CDR2 ANQGSEA. CDR3: CSVIRTDWRYF. As DNA, the CDR3 is TGCAGCGTGATTAGGACGGACTGGAGATATTTT.

The chain combines TRBV20-1 with TRBJ2-3, with a possible D match to TRBD2 (7 bases). The V gene's germline CDR1 is DFQATT and CDR2 SNEGSKA (reference sequence). With 5 bases removed from V and 4 bases from J, the gap between germline ends came to 19 bases. The CDR3 is made up of 15 amino acids. CDR3 loop: CSAGGWRESADTQYF. The CDR3 region has the DNA TGCAGTGCTGGGGGCTGGCGGGAGTCTGCAGATACGCAGTATTTT.

The chain combines TRBV7-2 with TRBJ2-3, with D hard to call. Germline assignment: CDR1 SGHTA and CDR2 FQGNSA. The CDR3 extends over 13 amino acids. Trimming took 2 bases from V and 6 from J, leaving 9 bases between them. DNA of the CDR3: TGTGCCAGCAGCTTATTCGGGCTGGATACGCAGTATTTT. Translated, it gives CASSLFGLDTQYF.